The T cell receptor beta chain described here comes from a study of T-cell reconstitution after alpha-beta-depleted transplantation in children. At least ten counts were recorded for this clonotype. TCRbeta library construction was performed incorporating unique molecular identifiers. TCRdb reprocessed the PCR reads via MiXCR and lists one record per CDR3 protein. Altogether approximately 490,000 distinct CDR3 sequences are present, about 10% being singletons, with the ten largest covering just over 2%. Trimming shortened V by 0 bases and J by 6 bases, and 16 bases separated the two germline ends. The CDR3 consists of 15 residues. Germline V gene data show CDR1 as SQVTM and CDR2 as ANQGSEA.

This material consisted of PBMCs, taken before TCRalphabeta/CD19-depleted stem cell transplant. The V and J genes are TRBV29-1 and TRBJ2-3; D may be TRBD1 or TRBD2 (5 bases each). The origin of this receptor is a child aged 2-15 years with inherited bone marrow failure, due to receive a stem cell transplant. The CDR3 protein is CSVEDRRGAWDTQYF. The CDR3 DNA reads TGCAGCGTTGAAGATCGTCGGGGCGCGTGGGATACGCAGTATTTT.